What follows describes a single T cell receptor (beta chain). The data originate from a study of blood T cell repertoires in COVID-19. At the level of the study: Samples representing acute and convalescent COVID-19 were sourced from the United States, Italy and Spain. The cDNA or gDNA used as material had been derived from T cells, B-cell-depleted T cells, or PBMCs.

Germline loops: CDR1 LNHDA, CDR2 SQIVND (reference sequence). The CDR3 runs 11 residues. V was pared by 5 bases and J by 6 bases, with 7 bases between. Per the original data handling: Reference gene primer amplification in the assay estimated nucleated cell counts. The table came from immunoSEQ multiplex PCR; TCRdb's copy has only in-frame clones and leaves some out. V and J calls and clone size are those listed in that table; D and trimming were worked out from the DNA. The data hold around 140,000 clones, with more than 60% observed a single time. Specimen: peripheral blood. The TCR comes from a man over 45 with acute or convalescent COVID-19. The chain recombines TRBV19 with TRBJ1-2; a weak D match, TRBD1 (5 bases). The CDR3 sequence is CASSATDGYTF. The CDR3 nucleotides read TGTGCCAGTAGTGCGACAGATGGCTACACCTTC.